This TCR beta chain stems from a study of shared clonotypes between healthy human individuals. Spread over ten immunoSEQ deep assay plates, unsorted PBMC DNA underwent sequencing. Measured with immunoSEQ multiplex PCR; TCRdb has only the in-frame clones, and not every one. Among fewer than 700,000 clones listed, around three quarters were seen once. CDR3 length equals 15 residues. The V end was cut by 0 bases, the J end by 2 bases, with 13 bases between. Germline assignment: CDR1 GTSNPN and CDR2 SVGIG (reference sequence). Unsorted samples relied on about 100 million PBMCs, which served as the source of genomic DNA.

The chain couples TRBV30 to TRBJ1-2, with D possibly TRBD1 on 5 matching bases. What was sequenced was PBMCs. This TCR was sampled from a woman in her thirties or forties in good health. Some clones in this sample may be carry-over from other donors' samples. CDR3 nucleotide sequence: TGTGCCTGGAGTGTAGAAGGGGATGTAAACTATGGCTACACCTTC. Protein: CAWSVEGDVNYGYTF.